The 5 T cell receptor beta chains presented below share a single source sample, sequenced in a study of blood T cell repertoires in COVID-19. Data came from immunoSEQ multiplex PCR; TCRdb stores just in-frame clones and leaves some out. This table has 390,000 or so clones, around 87% appearing once. Material: peripheral blood. All receptors derive from a woman in her twenties or thirties with COVID-19, enrolled during active disease.

The chain couples TRBV7-9 to TRBJ2-1; tentatively, D is TRBD2 (5 bases). V dropped 0 bases and J dropped 6 bases, with 6 bases sitting between them. Germline V CDR1 and CDR2: SEHNR, FQNEAQ (reference sequence). The CDR3 is 13 amino acids. This CDR3 reads CASSLAGVNEQFF. CDR3 in DNA: TGTGCCAGCAGCTTAGCGGGAGTCAATGAGCAGTTCTTC.

This clone was recorded only once. V usage is TRBV5-5 and J usage is TRBJ2-4; no clear D. CDR3 length equals 16 residues. Germline V gene data show CDR1 as SGHKS and CDR2 as YYEKEE (reference sequence). V was pared by 0 bases and J by 0 bases, with 10 bases between. CDR3 sequence: CASSLDAILAKNIQYF. The CDR3 DNA reads as TGTGCCAGCAGCTTGGATGCCATACTAGCCAAAAACATTCAGTACTTC.

The chain combines TRBV6-5 with TRBJ1-5; 7 bases line up with TRBD1. Germline CDR1 reads MNHEY; CDR2 reads SVGAGI. This CDR3 is 15 amino acids long. V was pared by 4 bases and J by 6 bases, with 9 bases of the junction left unmatched. In DNA, the CDR3 is TGTGCCAGCAGTTCCACAGGGGTTGGAGGTCAGCCCCAGCATTTT. Residues: CASSSTGVGGQPQHF.

J is TRBJ2-2 and V is TRBV11-2; TRBD2 matches at 9 bases. With 3 bases clipped from V and 7 bases from J, the junction kept 6 bases outside the gene matches. CDR3 length: 15 amino acids. CDR1 is SGHAT and CDR2 is FQNNGV in the germline V gene. The CDR3 nucleotides read TGTGCCAGCAGCTTCGCGGGAGGGCCCGTCGGGGAGCTGTTTTTT. It is translated as CASSFAGGPVGELFF.

The rearrangement joins TRBV30 to TRBJ2-7; 7 bases are a match to TRBD2. The germline V gene encodes CDR1 GTSNPN and CDR2 SVGIG (reference sequence). The CDR3 loop spans 14 amino acids. Trimming removed 3 bases from V and 2 bases from J; junction bases left unmatched: 7. CDR3 in DNA: TGTGCCTGGAGCCTCCCGGGGACTACCTACGAGCAGTACTTC. Encoded protein: CAWSLPGTTYEQYF.